This TCR beta chain came from a study of tumor and adjacent non-tumor tissue in lung cancer. The CDR3 is made up of 16 amino acids. Germline V gene lookup returns CDR1 MDHEN and CDR2 SYDVKM. A modified ARM-PCR protocol with three rounds of nested PCR amplified TCRbeta. TCRdb reanalysed the multiplex PCR reads using MiXCR and keeps one entry per CDR3 protein. The profile shows over 110,000 distinct CDR3 sequences, around 61% of them singletons. RNA was extracted from bulk tissue without any cell sorting. With respect to this clonotype: One junction end does not reproduce the germline sequence, and a read error may be involved.

The sequencing input was lung tumor tissue. This chain joins TRBV28 and TRBJ2-2, with 8 bases identical to TRBD1. This TCR derives from a man in his 60s with small cell lung cancer. The CDR3 region has the DNA TGTGTCAGCAGTTTATTTGCCAGGGGGCGGACCGTGGAGCTGTTTTTT. It specifies CVSSLFARGRTVELFF.